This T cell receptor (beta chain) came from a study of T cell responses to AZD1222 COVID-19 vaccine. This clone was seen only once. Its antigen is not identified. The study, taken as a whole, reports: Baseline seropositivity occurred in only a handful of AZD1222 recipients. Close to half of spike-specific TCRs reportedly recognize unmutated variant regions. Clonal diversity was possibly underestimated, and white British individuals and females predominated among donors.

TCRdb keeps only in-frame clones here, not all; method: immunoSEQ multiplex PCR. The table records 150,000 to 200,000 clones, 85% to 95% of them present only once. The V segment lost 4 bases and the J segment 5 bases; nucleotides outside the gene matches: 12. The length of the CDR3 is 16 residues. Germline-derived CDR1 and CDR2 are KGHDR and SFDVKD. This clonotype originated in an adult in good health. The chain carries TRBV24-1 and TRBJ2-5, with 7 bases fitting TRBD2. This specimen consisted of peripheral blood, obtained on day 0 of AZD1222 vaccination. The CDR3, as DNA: TGTGCCACCAGTGACCCCGCCCAGGGAGGGATGGAGACCCAGTACTTC. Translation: CATSDPAQGGMETQYF.